The entry below describes one T cell receptor (beta chain). Its specificity is not known. The sample comes from a study of beta chain features in type 1 diabetes. The CDR3 has 11 amino acids. Per germline, CDR1 SQVTM and CDR2 ANQGSEA. Between the trimmed V and J ends, which lost 7 bases and 6 bases, there was a span of 12 bases. The study, taken as a whole, reports: Sampled from patients, naive, central memory and Treg TCRB repertoires appeared more similar than those sampled from healthy donors.

cDNA synthesis used the whole RNA isolate, giving expressed TCRB sequences. TCRdb's copy holds only in-frame clones and misses some; the assay was immunoSEQ multiplex PCR. The table records under 400,000 clones, around 15% of them present only once. The specimen was central memory CD4+ T cells from blood. This sequence was found in a young man in good health. The chain couples TRBV29-1 to TRBJ1-2; no clear D gene. CDR3 in amino acids: CSGSREDGYTF. The CDR3 nucleotides read TGCAGCGGTTCTAGGGAGGATGGCTACACCTTC.